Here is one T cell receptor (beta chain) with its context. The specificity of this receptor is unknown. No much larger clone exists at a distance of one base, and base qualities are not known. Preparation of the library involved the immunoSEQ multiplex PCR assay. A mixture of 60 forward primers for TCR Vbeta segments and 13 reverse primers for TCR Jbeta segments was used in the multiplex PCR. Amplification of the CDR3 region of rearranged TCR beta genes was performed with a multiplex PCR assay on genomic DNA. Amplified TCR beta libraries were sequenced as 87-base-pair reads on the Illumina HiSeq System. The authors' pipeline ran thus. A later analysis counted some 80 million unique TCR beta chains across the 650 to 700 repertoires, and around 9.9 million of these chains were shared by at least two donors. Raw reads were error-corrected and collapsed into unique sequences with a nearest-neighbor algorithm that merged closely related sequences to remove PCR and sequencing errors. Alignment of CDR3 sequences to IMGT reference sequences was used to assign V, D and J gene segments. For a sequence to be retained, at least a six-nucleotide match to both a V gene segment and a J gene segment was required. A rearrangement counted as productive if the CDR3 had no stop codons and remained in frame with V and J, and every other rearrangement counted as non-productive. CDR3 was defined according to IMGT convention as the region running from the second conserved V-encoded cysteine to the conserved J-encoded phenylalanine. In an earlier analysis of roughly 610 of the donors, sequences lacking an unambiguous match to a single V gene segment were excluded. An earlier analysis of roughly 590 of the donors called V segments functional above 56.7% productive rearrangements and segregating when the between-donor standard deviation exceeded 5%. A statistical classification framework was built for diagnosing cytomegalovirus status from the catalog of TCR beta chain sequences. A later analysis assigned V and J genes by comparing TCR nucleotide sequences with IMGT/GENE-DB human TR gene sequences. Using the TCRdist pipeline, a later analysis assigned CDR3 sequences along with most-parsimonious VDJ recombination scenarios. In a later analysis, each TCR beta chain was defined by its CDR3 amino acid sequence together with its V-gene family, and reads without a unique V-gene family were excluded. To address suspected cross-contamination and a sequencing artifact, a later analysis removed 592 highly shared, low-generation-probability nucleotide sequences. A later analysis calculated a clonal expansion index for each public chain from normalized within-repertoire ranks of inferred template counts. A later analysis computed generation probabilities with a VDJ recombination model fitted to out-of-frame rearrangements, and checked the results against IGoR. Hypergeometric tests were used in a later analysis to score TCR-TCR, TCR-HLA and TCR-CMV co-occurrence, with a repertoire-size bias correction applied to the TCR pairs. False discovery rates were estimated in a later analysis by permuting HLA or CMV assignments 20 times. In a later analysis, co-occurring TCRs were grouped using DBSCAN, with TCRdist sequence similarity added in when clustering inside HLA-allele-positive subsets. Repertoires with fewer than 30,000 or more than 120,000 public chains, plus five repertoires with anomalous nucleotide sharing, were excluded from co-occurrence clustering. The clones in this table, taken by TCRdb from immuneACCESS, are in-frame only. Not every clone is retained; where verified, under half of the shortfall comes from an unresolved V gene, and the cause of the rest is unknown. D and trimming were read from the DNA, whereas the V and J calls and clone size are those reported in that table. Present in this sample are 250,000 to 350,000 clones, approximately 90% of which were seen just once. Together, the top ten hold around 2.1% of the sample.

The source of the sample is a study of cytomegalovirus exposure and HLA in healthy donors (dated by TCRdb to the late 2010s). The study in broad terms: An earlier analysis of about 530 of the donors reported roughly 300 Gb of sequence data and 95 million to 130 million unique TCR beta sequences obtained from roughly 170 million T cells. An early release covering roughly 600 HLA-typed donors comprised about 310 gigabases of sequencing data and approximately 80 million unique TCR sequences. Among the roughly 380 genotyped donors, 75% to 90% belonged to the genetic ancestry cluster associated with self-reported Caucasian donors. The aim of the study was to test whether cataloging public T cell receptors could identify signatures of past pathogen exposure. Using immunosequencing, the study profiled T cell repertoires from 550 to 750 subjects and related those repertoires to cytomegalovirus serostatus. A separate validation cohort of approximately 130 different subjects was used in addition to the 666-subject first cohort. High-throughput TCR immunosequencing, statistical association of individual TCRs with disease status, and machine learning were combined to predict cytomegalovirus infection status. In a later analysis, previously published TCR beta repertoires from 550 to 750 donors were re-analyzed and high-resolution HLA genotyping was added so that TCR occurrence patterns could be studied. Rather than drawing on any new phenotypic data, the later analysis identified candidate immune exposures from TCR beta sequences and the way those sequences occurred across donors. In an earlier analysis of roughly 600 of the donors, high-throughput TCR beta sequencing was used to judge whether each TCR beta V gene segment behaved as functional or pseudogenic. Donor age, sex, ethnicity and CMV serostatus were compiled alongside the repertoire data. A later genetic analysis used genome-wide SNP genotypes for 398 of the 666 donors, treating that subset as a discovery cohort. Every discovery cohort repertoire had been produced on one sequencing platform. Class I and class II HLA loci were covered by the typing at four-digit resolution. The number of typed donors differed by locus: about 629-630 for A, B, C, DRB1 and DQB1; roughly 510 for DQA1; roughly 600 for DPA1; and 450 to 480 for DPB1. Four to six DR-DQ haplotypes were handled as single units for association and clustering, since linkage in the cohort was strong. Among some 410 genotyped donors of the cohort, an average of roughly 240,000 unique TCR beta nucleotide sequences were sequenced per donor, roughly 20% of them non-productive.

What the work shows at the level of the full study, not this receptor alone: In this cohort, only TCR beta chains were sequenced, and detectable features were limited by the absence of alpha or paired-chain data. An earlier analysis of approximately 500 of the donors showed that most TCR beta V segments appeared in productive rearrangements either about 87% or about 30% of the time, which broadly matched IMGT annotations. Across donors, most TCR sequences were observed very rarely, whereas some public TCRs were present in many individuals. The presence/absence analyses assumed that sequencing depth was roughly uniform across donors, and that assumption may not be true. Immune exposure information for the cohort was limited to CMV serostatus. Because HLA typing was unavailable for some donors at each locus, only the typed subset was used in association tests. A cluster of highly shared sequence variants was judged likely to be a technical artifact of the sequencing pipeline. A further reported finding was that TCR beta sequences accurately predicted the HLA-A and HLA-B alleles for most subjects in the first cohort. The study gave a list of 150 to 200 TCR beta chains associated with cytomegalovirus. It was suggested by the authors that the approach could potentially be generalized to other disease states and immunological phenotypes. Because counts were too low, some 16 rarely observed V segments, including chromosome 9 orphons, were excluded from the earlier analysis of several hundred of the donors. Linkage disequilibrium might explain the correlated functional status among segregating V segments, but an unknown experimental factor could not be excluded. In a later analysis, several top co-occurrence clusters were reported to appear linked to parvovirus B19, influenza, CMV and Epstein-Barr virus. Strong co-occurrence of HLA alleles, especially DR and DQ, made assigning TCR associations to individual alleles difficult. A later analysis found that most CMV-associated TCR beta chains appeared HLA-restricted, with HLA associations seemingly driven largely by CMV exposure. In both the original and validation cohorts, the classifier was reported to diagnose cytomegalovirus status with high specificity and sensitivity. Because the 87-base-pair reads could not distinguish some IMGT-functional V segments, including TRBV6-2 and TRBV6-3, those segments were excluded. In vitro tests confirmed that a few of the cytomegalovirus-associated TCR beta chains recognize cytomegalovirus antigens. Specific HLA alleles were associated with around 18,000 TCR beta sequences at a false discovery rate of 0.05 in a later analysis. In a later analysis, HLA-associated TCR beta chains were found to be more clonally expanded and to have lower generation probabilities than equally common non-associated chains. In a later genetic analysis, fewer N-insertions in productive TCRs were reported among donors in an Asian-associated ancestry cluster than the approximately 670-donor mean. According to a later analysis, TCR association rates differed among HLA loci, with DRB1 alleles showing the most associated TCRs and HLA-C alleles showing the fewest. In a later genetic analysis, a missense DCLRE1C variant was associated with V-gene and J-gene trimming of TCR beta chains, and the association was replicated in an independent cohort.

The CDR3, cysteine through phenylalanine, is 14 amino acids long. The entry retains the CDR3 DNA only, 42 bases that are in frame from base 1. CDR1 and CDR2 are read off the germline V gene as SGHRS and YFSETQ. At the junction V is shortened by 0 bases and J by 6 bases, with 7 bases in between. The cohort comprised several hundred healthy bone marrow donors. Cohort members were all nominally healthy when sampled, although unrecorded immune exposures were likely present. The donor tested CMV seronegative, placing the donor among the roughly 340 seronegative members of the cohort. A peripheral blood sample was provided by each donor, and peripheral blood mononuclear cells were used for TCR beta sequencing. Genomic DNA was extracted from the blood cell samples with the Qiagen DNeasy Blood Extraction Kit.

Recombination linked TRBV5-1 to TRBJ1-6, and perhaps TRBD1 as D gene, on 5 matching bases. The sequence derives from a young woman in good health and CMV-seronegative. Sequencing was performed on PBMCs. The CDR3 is CASSLERGNSPLHF. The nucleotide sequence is TGCGCCAGCAGCTTGGAAAGGGGTAATTCACCCCTCCACTTT.